The 25 T cell receptor beta chains below come from one sample, sequenced in a study of CXCR3-negative and CXCR3-positive naive CD8 T cells. The method, 5' RACE with UMI labels, was used to prepare the TRB cDNA libraries. From its re-call of the 5' RACE reads, TCRdb lists each CDR3 protein once, without DNA. The clone table shows approximately 83,000 distinct CDR3 sequences, with the ten largest holding around 1.4%. Sequenced material: naive CXCR3- CD8+ T cells from blood. Subset reported: CD45RO-CCR7+CD27+CD95- naive CD8+ T cells lacking CXCR3 (TNR3-). All receptors come from a human donor in good health. Some clones in this sample may be carry-over from other donors' samples.

V and J are TRBV5-1 and TRBJ2-2; the D gene TCRdb calls, TRBD2, cannot be checked with no DNA. This CDR3 comprises 18 residues. Germline assignment: CDR1 SGHRS and CDR2 YFSETQ. This CDR3 reads CASSLVAGTLRDTGELFF.

This chain joins TRBV5-1 and TRBJ2-1; TCRdb calls TRBD1, which cannot be checked without DNA. This CDR3 has 13 amino acids. Germline V gene data show CDR1 as SGHRS and CDR2 as YFSETQ. The CDR3 region is CASSPGIYNEQFF.

CDR3 in amino acids: CASSLDASGTSSYEQYF. The rearrangement joins TRBV5-1 to TRBJ2-7; the TCRdb D gene call, TRBD2, has no DNA to confirm it. CDR3 length: 17 amino acids. Germline V gene sequence: CDR1 SGHRS, CDR2 YFSETQ.

The CDR3 reads CASSLVLGLLYEQYF. This chain connects TRBV5-5 to TRBJ2-7. The germline V gene encodes CDR1 SGHKS and CDR2 YYEKEE (reference sequence). CDR3 length: 15 residues.

The rearrangement joins TRBV2 to TRBJ2-1. The CDR3 has 11 residues. In germline, CDR1 is SNHLY, CDR2 FYNNEI. CDR3 protein: CASSRYNEQFF.

The chain is built from TRBV6-5 and TRBJ2-5; TCRdb calls TRBD2, which cannot be checked without DNA. The germline gives CDR1 MNHEY, CDR2 SVGAGI. The CDR3 is made up of 15 amino acids. The CDR3 region is CASSYLLAAKETQYF.

The V and J genes are TRBV29-1 and TRBJ2-7; the D call of TRBD1 rests on TCRdb alone, since no DNA is present to check it. Germline assignment: CDR1 SQVTM and CDR2 ANQGSEA. CDR3 length: 12 residues. The CDR3 loop reads CSVEYGIGEQYF.

The rearrangement links TRBV28 to TRBJ2-2; lacking DNA, the TRBD1 call made by TCRdb goes unchecked. In germline, CDR1 is MDHEN, CDR2 SYDVKM. The CDR3 extends over 15 amino acids. The CDR3 here is CASSYRGRRSGELFF.

The gene calls are TRBV18 and TRBJ2-1; the TCRdb D gene call, TRBD1, has no DNA to confirm it. The CDR3 covers 12 residues. Germline V gene data show CDR1 as KGHSH and CDR2 as LQKENI. CDR3 amino acids: CASSGTRDEQFF.

V gene TRBV11-3 combines with J gene TRBJ2-2; there is no DNA to check the TCRdb D call of TRBD1. CDR1 and CDR2 (germline): SGHNT, YENEEA. The CDR3 is 16 residues long. The CDR3 sequence is CASSLYLAGDTGELFF.

The chain joins TRBV29-1 to TRBJ1-2. The CDR3 extends over 13 amino acids. The germline V gene has CDR1 SQVTM and CDR2 ANQGSEA. CDR3 sequence: CSVGLTKNYGYTF.

CDR3 amino acids: CSVVGQDYGYTF. V is TRBV29-1 and J is TRBJ1-2; TCRdb selects TRBD1, and the lack of DNA leaves this call unchecked. In germline, CDR1 is SQVTM, CDR2 ANQGSEA. The CDR3 totals 12 residues.

The chain has TRBV16 and TRBJ2-2; the TCRdb call, TRBD1, lacks DNA for checking. The germline CDR1 and CDR2 sequences are KGHSY and FQNENV. This CDR3 is 15 amino acids long. The CDR3 here is CASSQDRENTGELFF. Together with reference TRBV16 and TRBJ2-2, the CDR3 gives the full variable domain: GEEVAQTPKHLVRGEGQKAKLYCAPIKGHSYVFWYQQVLKNEFKFLISFQNENVFDETGMPKERFSAKCLPNSPCSLEIQATKLEDSAVYFCASSQDRENTGELFFGEGSRLTVL.

The CDR3 here is CASSQGDTQYF. J is TRBJ2-3 and V is TRBV4-1. Germline values: CDR1 MGHRA, CDR2 YSYEKL. This CDR3 comprises 11 residues.

The V and J genes are TRBV6-2 or TRBV6-3 and TRBJ2-1; TCRdb indicates TRBD2, and absent DNA this call remains unverified. Germline V gene lookup returns CDR1 MNHEY and CDR2 SVGEGT. The CDR3 covers 16 residues. The CDR3 here is CASSPSLAGIYNEQFF.

The chain employs TRBV7-9 and TRBJ1-2; the TCRdb call, TRBD1, lacks DNA for checking. Germline CDR1 SEHNR, CDR2 FQNEAQ (reference sequence). The CDR3 spans 18 residues. The CDR3 spells CASSPQTSGTVANYGYTF.

V and J are TRBV5-5 and TRBJ2-7; TCRdb calls TRBD1, which cannot be checked without DNA. Germline CDR1 reads SGHKS; CDR2 reads YYEKEE (reference sequence). This CDR3 is built from 14 residues. The chain's CDR3 is CASSHGQRVYEQYF.

The rearrangement uses TRBV27 and TRBJ2-7. The CDR3 runs to 13 residues. Per the germline V gene, CDR1 is MNHEY and CDR2 is SMNVEV (reference sequence). CDR3 residues: CASSVRSPCEQYF.

V and J are TRBV14 and TRBJ2-7. From germline, CDR1 is SGHDN and CDR2 FVKESK. CDR3 size: 11 residues. The CDR3 loop reads CASSVGYEQYF.

The V call is TRBV5-1, the J call TRBJ1-1; TCRdb returns TRBD1, unconfirmable since there is no DNA. The CDR3 totals 15 residues. Germline assignment: CDR1 SGHRS and CDR2 YFSETQ. CDR3 amino acids: CASSSGTGMNTEAFF. The full variable domain, in which reference TRBV5-1 and TRBJ1-1 provide the parts outside the CDR3, is KAGVTQTPRYLIKTRGQQVTLSCSPISGHRSVSWYQQTPGQGLQFLFEYFSETQRNKGNFPGRFSGRQFSNSRSEMNVSTLELGDSALYLCASSSGTGMNTEAFFGQGTRLTVV.

This chain uses TRBV7-9 with TRBJ2-1; TCRdb indicates TRBD1, and absent DNA this call remains unverified. Germline assignment: CDR1 SEHNR and CDR2 FQNEAQ (reference sequence). This CDR3 comprises 16 residues. CDR3: CASNPRGGASYNEQFF. Together with reference TRBV7-9 and TRBJ2-1, the CDR3 gives the full variable domain: DTGVSQNPRHKITKRGQNVTFRCDPISEHNRLYWYRQTLGQGPEFLTYFQNEAQLEKSRLLSDRFSAERPKGSFSTLEIQRTEQGDSAMYLCASNPRGGASYNEQFFGPGTRLTVL.

The V gene is TRBV4-2, the J gene TRBJ2-7. Germline CDR1 LGHNA, CDR2 YNFKEQ. This CDR3 contains 13 residues. The CDR3 protein is CASSLEGPYEQYF.

The gene calls are TRBV29-1 and TRBJ2-7; the D call of TRBD1 rests on TCRdb alone, since no DNA is present to check it. Germline values: CDR1 SQVTM, CDR2 ANQGSEA. CDR3 length equals 15 residues. CDR3 sequence: CSVEDEVTGFYEQYF.

The V gene is TRBV25-1, the J gene TRBJ2-7; TCRdb selects TRBD2, and the lack of DNA leaves this call unchecked. CDR3 length: 13 residues. The germline CDR1 and CDR2 sequences are MGHDK and SYGVNS. CDR3 residues: CASSPLPPAEQYF.

The chain couples TRBV20-1 to TRBJ1-1. The CDR3 loop spans 14 amino acids. The germline gives CDR1 DFQATT, CDR2 SNEGSKA (reference sequence). The CDR3 sequence: CSADTGEGYTEAFF.